These 12 T cell receptor beta chains originate from one sample sequenced in a study of graft-versus-host responses after intestinal transplantation. The assay was immunoSEQ multiplex PCR, and TCRdb's table has in-frame clones only and misses some. The sample carries just under 65,000 clones, around 90% recorded once. Graft tissue processing released intraepithelial and lamina propria lymphocytes. The sequencing used ileum tissue, collected around 350 days after transplant. All receptors come from a human patient who received an intestinal transplant, so some T cells may come from the graft donor.

The sample holds a few counts of this clone. The J gene is TRBJ1-6, the V gene TRBV6-1, with D uncertain. Germline-derived CDR1 and CDR2 are MNHNS and SASEGT. CDR3 size: 12 residues. The ends were cut back, 7 bases at V and 14 bases at J, with 15 bases in the middle. CDR3 protein: CASTSLKAALHF. The CDR3 nucleotides are TGTGCCAGCACTAGCCTGAAAGCGGCCCTCCACTTT.

This chain uses TRBV4-3 with TRBJ1-4, with 7 bases matching TRBD1. Per the germline V gene, CDR1 is LGHNA and CDR2 is YSLEER. Trimming took 1 base from V and 7 from J; bases not matched to a gene: 9. This CDR3 has 16 residues. The chain's CDR3 is CASSQGTGASGEKLFF. CDR3 in DNA: TGCGCCAGCAGCCAAGGTACAGGGGCTTCGGGTGAAAAACTGTTTTTT.

The V and J genes are TRBV10-3 and TRBJ1-2; TRBD1 aligns across 7 bases. This CDR3 region has 16 residues. CDR1 is ENHRY, CDR2 SYGVKD, per germline. V trimming: 0 bases; J trimming: 2 bases; junction bases outside the gene matches: 6. The CDR3 spells CAISESPRGLNYGYTF. The CDR3 DNA reads as TGTGCCATCAGTGAGTCGCCAAGGGGGCTCAACTATGGCTACACCTTC.

J is TRBJ1-4 and V is TRBV5-5; D call uncertain. Germline V gene sequence: CDR1 SGHKS, CDR2 YYEKEE (reference sequence). The CDR3 extends over 14 amino acids. V lost 1 base and J lost 5, with 9 bases in between. The CDR3 protein is CASSLIVGNEKLFF. The DNA of the CDR3 is TGTGCCAGCAGCTTGATTGTAGGGAATGAAAAACTGTTTTTT.

The chain is built from TRBV4-1 and TRBJ2-1, with D unclear. The CDR3 sequence is 17 residues long. From germline, CDR1 is MGHRA and CDR2 YSYEKL. V was shortened by 7 bases and J by 1 base, with 20 bases between the two germline ends. CDR3 protein: CASTLGPQLMSYNEQFF. CDR3 DNA: TGCGCCAGCACCCTGGGCCCACAGTTAATGTCCTACAATGAGCAGTTCTTC.

This sequence joins TRBV7-8 and TRBJ2-7; TRBD2 aligns across 9 bases. Germline loops: CDR1 SGHVS, CDR2 FQNEAQ. J was trimmed by 4 bases and V by 2 bases; bases with no gene match: 12. This CDR3 is 17 amino acids long. Written as DNA, the CDR3 is TGTGCCAGCAGCTTAAGGGGACAGCGACTAGCGGCATACGAGCAGTACTTC. Protein product: CASSLRGQRLAAYEQYF.

CDR3 sequence reads: CASSPGAFQPQHF. DNA of the CDR3: TGCGCCAGCAGCCCCGGAGCGTTTCAGCCCCAGCATTTT. This chain connects TRBV4-1 to TRBJ1-5; D remains ambiguous. CDR1 MGHRA and CDR2 YSYEKL come from the germline V gene. The CDR3 loop spans 13 amino acids. Trimming shortened V by 4 bases and J by 6 bases, and 10 bases separated the two germline ends.

The rearrangement links TRBV5-1 to TRBJ2-7; 12 bases are shared with TRBD2. The CDR3 runs 15 residues. Germline V CDR1 and CDR2: SGHRS, YFSETQ. The V and J ends lost 2 bases and 4 bases, in that order; junction bases with no gene match: 4. The CDR3 coding sequence is TGCGCCAGCAGCTTTGGGACTAGCGGGCGGTACGAGCAGTACTTC. Protein sequence: CASSFGTSGRYEQYF.

The chain employs TRBV6-5 and TRBJ1-2, with a tentative D call TRBD1 (5 bases). CDR3 length equals 14 residues. V was pared by 4 bases and J by 8 bases, with 17 bases between. Germline loops: CDR1 MNHEY, CDR2 SVGAGI. CDR3 coding DNA: TGTGCCAGCAGTTTTTACCGGGACGTGCGCGGCTACACCTTC. Encoded protein: CASSFYRDVRGYTF.

V and J are TRBV12-2 and TRBJ2-1; TRBD2 is taken as the D call from the table, unchecked against the DNA. TRBV12-2 is assigned pseudogene status. This CDR3 contains 18 residues. For the CDR3, the DNA is TGTGCAAGTCGCCCCCTAGGACTAGCGGGAGGCACCTACAATGAGCAGTTCTTC. Its translation is CASRPLGLAGGTYNEQFF.

The J gene is TRBJ1-6, the V gene TRBV25-1, with D uncertain. CDR1 is MGHDK and CDR2 is SYGVNS in the germline V gene. Trimming took 1 base from V and 7 from J, leaving 2 bases between them. The CDR3 spans 12 residues. The CDR3 sequence is CASSELNSPLHF. CDR3 in DNA: TGTGCCAGCAGTGAATTGAATTCACCCCTCCACTTT.

The chain employs TRBV6-1 and TRBJ2-3; D possibly corresponds to TRBD1 (5 bases). V was pared by 3 bases and J by 2 bases, with 9 bases between. Germline-derived CDR1 and CDR2 are MNHNS and SASEGT. The CDR3 consists of 14 residues. CDR3 coding DNA: TGTGCCAGCAGTGATTTAGGGGCCACAGATACGCAGTATTTT. Protein sequence: CASSDLGATDTQYF.